A single sample is the source of the 32 T cell receptor beta chains below, sequenced in a study of chemoradiotherapy in HPV16-positive cancers. The table came from immunoSEQ multiplex PCR; TCRdb's copy has only in-frame clones and leaves some out. The table records some 8,100 clones, 55% to 75% of them present only once. Sampling was done from a patient who underwent chemoradiotherapy. The source is a human donor with HPV-associated anogenital cancer.

This clone was counted a few times. The chain carries TRBV2 and TRBJ1-6, with D uncertain. Germline lookup yields CDR1 SNHLY and CDR2 FYNNEI. V was cut by 7 bases and J by 8 bases, with 21 bases left in between. CDR3 length equals 16 residues. CDR3 nucleotides: TGTGCCAGCATAGACGGACGCCCCGTCATTGATTCACCCCTCCACTTT. As protein: CASIDGRPVIDSPLHF.

The chain links TRBV4-2 to TRBJ1-3; possible D gene TRBD1, 6 bases. V was pared by 0 bases and J by 4 bases, with 10 bases between. Germline V gene data show CDR1 as LGHNA and CDR2 as YNFKEQ. The CDR3 runs 15 residues. CDR3 DNA: TGTGCCAGCAGCCAAGATTCAGGGGCCGGAAACACCATATATTTT. This encodes CASSQDSGAGNTIYF.

This clone appeared a single time. This chain links TRBV5-1 with TRBJ2-3, with 10 bases fitting TRBD2. CDR1 is SGHRS and CDR2 is YFSETQ in the germline V gene. V trimming: 4 bases; J trimming: 0 bases; junction bases outside the gene matches: 8. The CDR3 runs to 17 residues. CDR3 nucleotides: TGCGCCAGCAGCCTATCCCTAGCGGGGGTCAGCACAGATACGCAGTATTTT. This translates into CASSLSLAGVSTDTQYF.

The chain couples TRBV29-1 to TRBJ1-4; unclear D gene. In germline, CDR1 is SQVTM, CDR2 ANQGSEA. Trimming pared 6 bases from V and 5 bases from J, leaving 10 bases between. CDR3 length: 12 amino acids. The CDR3 spells CSVLTANEKLFF. DNA of the CDR3: TGCAGCGTGCTGACGGCAAATGAAAAACTGTTTTTT.

The V and J genes are TRBV6-5 and TRBJ1-5; D gene ambiguous. CDR1 is MNHEY and CDR2 is SVGAGI in the germline V gene. V dropped 10 bases and J dropped 7 bases, with 11 bases sitting between them. This CDR3 comprises 11 residues. CDR3 amino acids: CAIPGGQPQHF. CDR3 bases: TGTGCCATCCCGGGTGGCCAGCCCCAGCATTTT.

The gene calls are TRBV19 and TRBJ2-5; 8 bases align to TRBD1. Germline CDR1 LNHDA, CDR2 SQIVND (reference sequence). Unmatched junction bases numbered 12, after V lost 4 bases and J lost 5 bases. The CDR3 has 16 residues. The CDR3 loop is CASSTGKRQGRETQYF. Here the CDR3 DNA reads TGTGCCAGTAGTACCGGAAAAAGACAGGGGAGGGAGACCCAGTACTTC.

The chain employs TRBV5-1 and TRBJ2-7; D is undetermined. V was clipped by 1 base and J by 3 bases, with 11 bases between them. Germline V gives CDR1 SGHRS, CDR2 YFSETQ. This CDR3 has 14 amino acids. DNA for the CDR3: TGCGCCAGCAGCTTGACACGGGCTAACTACGAGCAGTACTTC. This codes for CASSLTRANYEQYF.

The V gene is TRBV5-1, the J gene TRBJ1-2; tentatively, D is TRBD1 (5 bases). The length of the CDR3 is 13 residues. With 7 bases removed from V and 7 bases from J, the gap between germline ends came to 17 bases. CDR1 and CDR2 (germline): SGHRS, YFSETQ. The CDR3 region is CASAYSGGGGYTF. CDR3 sequence (DNA): TGCGCCAGCGCCTATTCCGGGGGTGGTGGCTACACCTTC.

The V call is TRBV7-2, the J call TRBJ1-2; no reliable D call. CDR1 is SGHTA, CDR2 FQGNSA, per germline. Trimming cost V 4 bases and J 4 bases, with 10 bases left between them. The CDR3 extends over 13 amino acids. The CDR3 DNA sequence: TGTGCCAGCAGCTCCGGACGGATCTATGGCTACACCTTC. Its protein is CASSSGRIYGYTF.

The chain has TRBV18 and TRBJ2-7; D gene unclear. The CDR3 runs to 12 residues. V dropped 4 bases and J dropped 6 bases, with 10 bases sitting between them. The germline V gene encodes CDR1 KGHSH and CDR2 LQKENI. The CDR3 is CASSQGRGEQYF. The CDR3 DNA reads TGTGCCAGCTCACAGGGCCGAGGCGAGCAGTACTTC. The variable domain in full, with the rest retrieved from reference TRBV18 and TRBJ2-7, is NAGVMQNPRHLVRRRGQEARLRCSPMKGHSHVYWYRQLPEEGLKFMVYLQKENIIDESGMPKERFSAEFPKEGPSILRIQQVVRGDSAAYFCASSQGRGEQYFGPGTRLTVT.

This clone has a single count. The rearrangement links TRBV13 to TRBJ1-1, with D unresolved. This CDR3 has 15 amino acids. V dropped 4 bases and J dropped 0 bases, with 12 bases sitting between them. Germline-derived CDR1 and CDR2 are PRHDT and FYEKMQ (reference sequence). CDR3 bases: TGTGCCAGCAGCTCCCCGGCTAACTTGAACACTGAAGCTTTCTTT. Protein sequence: CASSSPANLNTEAFF.

The J gene is TRBJ1-1, the V gene TRBV19, with 9 bases that match TRBD1. Germline loops: CDR1 LNHDA, CDR2 SQIVND (reference sequence). This CDR3 comprises 15 residues. V was clipped by 5 bases and J by 2 bases; unmatched bases: 6. The CDR3 is CASSDPQGANTEAFF. The CDR3 region has the DNA TGTGCCAGTAGTGACCCACAGGGGGCCAACACTGAAGCTTTCTTT.

V gene TRBV7-3 combines with J gene TRBJ2-7; D call uncertain. This CDR3 has 13 residues. CDR1 is SGHTA and CDR2 is FQGTGA in the germline V gene. V gave up 2 bases and J gave up 2 bases, with 7 bases separating them. DNA for the CDR3: TGTGCCAGCAGCTTAGGACGGACCTACGAGCAGTACTTC. This encodes CASSLGRTYEQYF.

The chain combines TRBV2 with TRBJ2-3; 7 bases map to TRBD1. The ends lost 4 bases at V and 11 bases at J; junction bases unmatched: 6. The CDR3 is 12 amino acids. Germline loops: CDR1 SNHLY, CDR2 FYNNEI. CDR3 bases: TGTGCCAGCAGTGCCCACAGGGGCAGGCAGTATTTT. Protein sequence: CASSAHRGRQYF.

The V call is TRBV7-9, the J call TRBJ1-1, with unresolved D. Germline CDR1 SEHNR, CDR2 FQNEAQ (reference sequence). The CDR3 contains 13 residues. Trimming shortened V by 5 bases and J by 3 bases, and 10 bases separated the two germline ends. DNA of the CDR3: TGTGCCAGCAGCCGATCATGGGACACTGAAGCTTTCTTT. It yields the protein CASSRSWDTEAFF.

This clone was detected only a few times. The chain carries TRBV5-8 and TRBJ1-6, with a possible D match to TRBD1 (6 bases). Trimming took off 7 bases at V and 9 bases at J, with 17 bases between the two ends. This CDR3 comprises 14 residues. Germline V gene sequence: CDR1 SGHTS, CDR2 YDEGEE. In DNA form, the CDR3 reads TGTGCCAGCGGGAGGGGGAGTGCAACTTCACCCCTCCACTTT. It specifies CASGRGSATSPLHF.

This chain joins TRBV11-2 and TRBJ1-2; the D gene is possibly TRBD1 (6 bases). The ends were cut back, 5 bases at V and 5 bases at J, with 21 bases in the middle. The CDR3 has 16 residues. Looked up from germline, CDR1 is SGHAT and CDR2 is FQNNGV. CDR3 sequence: CASSRGGGPQGYGYTF. For the CDR3, the DNA is TGTGCCAGCAGCCGAGGGGGGGGTCCTCAGGGGTATGGCTACACCTTC.

This clone showed up just a few times. CDR3 amino acids: CASSFDRGQPQHF. CDR3 sequence (DNA): TGTGCCAGCAGCTTCGACAGGGGCCAGCCCCAGCATTTT. The chain links TRBV7-2 to TRBJ1-5, with 8 bases matching TRBD1. The CDR3 loop spans 13 amino acids. V trimming: 3 bases; J trimming: 7 bases; junction bases outside the gene matches: 2. The germline gives CDR1 SGHTA, CDR2 FQGNSA.

The gene calls are TRBV10-3 and TRBJ1-1; D perhaps matches TRBD1 (5 bases). Germline CDR1 is ENHRY and CDR2 is SYGVKD. V lost 4 bases to trimming and J lost 1 base, with 10 bases between them. The CDR3 is made up of 14 amino acids. The DNA for the CDR3 is TGTGCCATCAGTGGTCGGGACCCGAACACTGAAGCTTTCTTT. It is translated as CAISGRDPNTEAFF.

The chain couples TRBV7-2 to TRBJ2-5; 8 bases align to TRBD1. Trimming cost V 5 bases and J 7 bases; bases outside gene matches: 12. This CDR3 comprises 15 residues. Germline lookup yields CDR1 SGHTA and CDR2 FQGNSA. CDR3: CASSATGQAVWTQYF. The CDR3 DNA reads TGTGCCAGCAGCGCAACGGGACAGGCCGTGTGGACCCAGTACTTC.

J is TRBJ1-3 and V is TRBV6-5; D gene ambiguous. The CDR3 is 14 amino acids. Trimming removed 5 bases at V and 3 bases at J, with 11 bases between. Germline V gene sequence: CDR1 MNHEY, CDR2 SVGAGI. Here the CDR3 DNA reads TGTGCCAGCAGTCCCAGTTGGGGTGGAAACACCATATATTTT. Protein sequence: CASSPSWGGNTIYF.

This chain connects TRBV18 to TRBJ2-6; no clear D gene. CDR1 KGHSH and CDR2 LQKENI come from the germline V gene. This CDR3 has 15 residues. With 3 bases removed from V and 0 bases from J, the gap between germline ends came to 6 bases. CDR3 loop: CASSPSHSGANVLTF. Written as DNA, the CDR3 is TGTGCCAGCTCACCTTCCCACTCTGGGGCCAACGTCCTGACTTTC.

CDR3 nucleotides: TGTGCCAGCAGCTTAACCCTCCACACCACCGAGATCGGCTACACCTTC. It specifies CASSLTLHTTEIGYTF. The chain employs TRBV7-8 and TRBJ1-2; D not resolved. Germline V gene sequence: CDR1 SGHVS, CDR2 FQNEAQ. The CDR3 has 16 residues. The V end lost 2 bases, the J end lost 8 bases, and 21 bases lay between the germline ends.

The chain couples TRBV11-2 to TRBJ2-7; D gene unclear. CDR3 length: 14 residues. The V and J ends lost 0 bases and 0 bases respectively, with 6 bases between them. Germline assignment: CDR1 SGHAT and CDR2 FQNNGV. The CDR3 sequence is CASSLDRSSYEQYF. Here the CDR3 DNA reads TGTGCCAGCAGCTTAGATCGCAGCTCCTACGAGCAGTACTTC.

This chain joins TRBV11-3 and TRBJ2-1; no definite D call. Germline V gene sequence: CDR1 SGHNT, CDR2 YENEEA. V was trimmed by 4 bases and J by 6 bases, leaving 7 bases between them. CDR3 length: 12 amino acids. The CDR3 reads CASSSSGNEQFF. The CDR3 DNA reads TGTGCCAGCAGCTCATCGGGCAATGAGCAGTTCTTC.

The CDR3 protein is CASSYGSGSEAFF. The CDR3 bases are TGTGCCAGCAGTTACGGTTCAGGGTCTGAAGCTTTCTTT. The V and J genes are TRBV6-5 and TRBJ1-1; TRBD1 might be the D (5 bases). In germline, CDR1 is MNHEY, CDR2 SVGAGI. V was clipped by 2 bases and J by 6 bases, with 10 bases between them. This CDR3 is 13 amino acids long.

This clone occurred once. J is TRBJ2-7 and V is TRBV7-9, with 10 positions matching TRBD2. V lost 2 bases to trimming and J lost 5 bases; unmatched junction nucleotides: 0. CDR1 SEHNR and CDR2 FQNEAQ come from the germline V gene (reference sequence). This CDR3 spans 13 amino acids. In nucleotides, the CDR3 is TGTGCCAGCAGCTTACTAGCGGGGGACGAGCAGTACTTC. It is translated as CASSLLAGDEQYF.

The chain joins TRBV4-3 to TRBJ1-3, with no clear D. V shed 0 bases and J shed 0 bases, with 9 bases lying between them. Germline V gene sequence: CDR1 LGHNA, CDR2 YSLEER. CDR3 length: 16 residues. The CDR3 is CASSQDLIFSGNTIYF. The CDR3 DNA sequence: TGCGCCAGCAGCCAAGACCTGATTTTCTCTGGAAACACCATATATTTT.

V usage is TRBV30 and J usage is TRBJ1-1, with 9 positions matching TRBD1. CDR1 is GTSNPN, CDR2 SVGIG, per germline (reference sequence). CDR3 length equals 14 residues. The V gene end was trimmed by 4 bases and the J gene end by 5 bases; junction bases not matched to a gene: 8. The CDR3 DNA reads as TGTGCCTGGAACCAGGACAGGGGTTGGACTGAAGCTTTCTTT. Protein: CAWNQDRGWTEAFF.

This clone was seen a single time. V usage is TRBV28 and J usage is TRBJ1-2; the D is unclear. The CDR3 runs to 13 residues. Germline CDR1 MDHEN, CDR2 SYDVKM. Trimming left V 5 bases short and J 4 bases short, with 11 bases between. The CDR3 loop is CASSPRGIYGYTF. The CDR3 coding sequence is TGTGCCAGCAGTCCTCGGGGTATCTATGGCTACACCTTC.

The V gene is TRBV11-2, the J gene TRBJ2-7, with a weak D call TRBD1 (5 bases). Germline V gene sequence: CDR1 SGHAT, CDR2 FQNNGV. V was shortened by 0 bases and J by 0 bases, with 9 bases between the two germline ends. This CDR3 is 15 amino acids long. CDR3 sequence: CASSLDGAFSYEQYF. DNA for the CDR3: TGTGCCAGCAGCTTAGATGGGGCTTTCTCCTACGAGCAGTACTTC. The complete variable domain, with remaining parts taken from reference TRBV11-2 and TRBJ2-7, reads EAGVAQSPRYKIIEKRQSVAFWCNPISGHATLYWYQQILGQGPKLLIQFQNNGVVDDSQLPKDRFSAERLKGVDSTLKIQPAKLEDSAVYLCASSLDGAFSYEQYFGPGTRLTVT.

The genes are TRBV5-4 and TRBJ1-1; D uncertain. CDR1 SGHNT and CDR2 YYREEE come from the germline V gene (reference sequence). The CDR3 sequence is 13 residues long. V lost 1 base to trimming and J lost 6 bases, with 10 bases between them. The CDR3: CASSLNLVAEAFF. The CDR3, as DNA: TGTGCCAGCAGCTTGAACCTCGTGGCTGAAGCTTTCTTT.